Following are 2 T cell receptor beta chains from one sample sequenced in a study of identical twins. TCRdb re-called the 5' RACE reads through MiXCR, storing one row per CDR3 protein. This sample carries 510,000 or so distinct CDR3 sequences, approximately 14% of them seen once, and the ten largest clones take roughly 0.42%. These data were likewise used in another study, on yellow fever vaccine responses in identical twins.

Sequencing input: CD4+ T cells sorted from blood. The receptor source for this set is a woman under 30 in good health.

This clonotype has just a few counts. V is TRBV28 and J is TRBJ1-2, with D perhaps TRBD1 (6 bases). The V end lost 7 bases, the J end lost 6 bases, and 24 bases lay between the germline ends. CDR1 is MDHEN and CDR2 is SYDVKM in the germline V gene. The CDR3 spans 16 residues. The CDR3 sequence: CASNPSGQGNLNGYTF. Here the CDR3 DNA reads TGTGCCAGCAACCCCTCGGGGCAGGGGAATTTAAATGGCTACACCTTC.

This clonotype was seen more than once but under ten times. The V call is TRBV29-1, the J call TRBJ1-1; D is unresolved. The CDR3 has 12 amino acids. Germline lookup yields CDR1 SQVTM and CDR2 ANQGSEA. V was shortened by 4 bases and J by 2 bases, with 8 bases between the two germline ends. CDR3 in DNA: TGCAGCGTTGGTCAGGCCAACACTGAAGCTTTCTTT. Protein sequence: CSVGQANTEAFF.